A few counts support the clone carrying this TCR beta chain. What it recognizes is unknown. At one end the junction does not follow the germline gene, possibly because of a read error. TCRdb redid the calling of the 5' RACE reads with MiXCR, one entry per CDR3 protein. The sample lists 150,000 or so distinct CDR3 sequences; roughly 3.5% were seen once. These data are taken from a study of identical twins. Regarding the study as a whole: Out-of-frame beta chain sequences displayed weaker excess sharing between twins.

The germline V gene encodes CDR1 LNHNV and CDR2 YYDKDF (reference sequence). The length of the CDR3 is 13 residues. This rearrangement joins TRBV15 to TRBJ1-5; D is unclear. Sequencing was carried out using memory T cells sorted from blood. The clonotype comes from a man in his late teens or twenties in good health. CDR3 DNA: TGTGCCACCAGCGGAGACAATAATCAGCCCCAGCATTTT. Protein sequence: CATSGDNNQPQHF.